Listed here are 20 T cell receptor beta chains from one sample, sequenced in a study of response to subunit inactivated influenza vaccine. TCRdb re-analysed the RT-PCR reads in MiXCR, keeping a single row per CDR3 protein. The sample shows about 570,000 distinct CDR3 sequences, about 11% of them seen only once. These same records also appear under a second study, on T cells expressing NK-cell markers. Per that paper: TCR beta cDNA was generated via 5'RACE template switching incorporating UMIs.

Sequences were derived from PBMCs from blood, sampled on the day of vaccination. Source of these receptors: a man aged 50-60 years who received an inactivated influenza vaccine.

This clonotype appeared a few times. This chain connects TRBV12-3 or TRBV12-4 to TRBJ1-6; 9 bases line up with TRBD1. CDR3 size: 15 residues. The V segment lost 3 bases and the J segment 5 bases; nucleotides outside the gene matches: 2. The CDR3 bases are TGTGCCAGCAGTTTCCGGGACAGGGATAATTCACCCCTCCACTTT. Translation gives CASSFRDRDNSPLHF.

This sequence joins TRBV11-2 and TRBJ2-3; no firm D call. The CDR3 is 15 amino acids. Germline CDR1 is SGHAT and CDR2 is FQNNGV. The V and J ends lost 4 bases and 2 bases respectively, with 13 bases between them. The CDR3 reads CASSSRPAITDTQYF. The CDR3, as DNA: TGTGCCAGCAGCTCCCGGCCCGCAATCACAGATACGCAGTATTTT.

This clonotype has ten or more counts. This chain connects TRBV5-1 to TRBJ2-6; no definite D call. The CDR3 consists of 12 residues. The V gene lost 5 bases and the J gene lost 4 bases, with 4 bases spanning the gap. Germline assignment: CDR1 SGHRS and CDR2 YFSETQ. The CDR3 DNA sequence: TGCGCCAGCAGTGCAGGGGCCAACGTCCTGACTTTC. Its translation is CASSAGANVLTF.

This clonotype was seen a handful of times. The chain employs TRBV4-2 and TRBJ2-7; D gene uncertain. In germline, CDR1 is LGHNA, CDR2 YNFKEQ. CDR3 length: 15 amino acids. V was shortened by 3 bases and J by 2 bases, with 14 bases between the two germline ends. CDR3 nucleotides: TGTGCCAGCAGCCAGGGGTCTGGCCAGACCTACGAGCAGTACTTC. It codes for CASSQGSGQTYEQYF.

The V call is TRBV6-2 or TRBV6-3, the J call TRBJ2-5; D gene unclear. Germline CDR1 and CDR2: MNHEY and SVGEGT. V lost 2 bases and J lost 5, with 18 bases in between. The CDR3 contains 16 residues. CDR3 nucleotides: TGTGCCAGCAGTTACGCTGGACCGACCCTCAGGGAGACCCAGTACTTC. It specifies CASSYAGPTLRETQYF.

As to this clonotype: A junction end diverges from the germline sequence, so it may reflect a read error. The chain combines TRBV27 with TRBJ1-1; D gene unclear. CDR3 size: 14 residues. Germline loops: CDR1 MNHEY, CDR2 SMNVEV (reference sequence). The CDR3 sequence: CTSSSSAGNTEAFF. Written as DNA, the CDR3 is TGCACCAGCAGTTCCTCGGCGGGTAACACTGAAGCTTTCTTT.

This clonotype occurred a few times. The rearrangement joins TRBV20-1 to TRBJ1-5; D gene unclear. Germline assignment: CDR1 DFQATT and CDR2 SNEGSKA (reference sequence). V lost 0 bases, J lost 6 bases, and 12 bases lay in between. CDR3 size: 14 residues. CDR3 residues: CSARDLGGIQPQHF. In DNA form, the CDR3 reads TGCAGTGCTAGAGATCTGGGAGGTATTCAGCCCCAGCATTTT.

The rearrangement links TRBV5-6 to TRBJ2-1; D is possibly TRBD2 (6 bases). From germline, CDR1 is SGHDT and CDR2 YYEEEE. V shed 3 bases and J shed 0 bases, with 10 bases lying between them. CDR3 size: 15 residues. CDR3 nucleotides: TGTGCCAGCAGCTCCGTGACTAGCTCCTACAATGAGCAGTTCTTC. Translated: CASSSVTSSYNEQFF.

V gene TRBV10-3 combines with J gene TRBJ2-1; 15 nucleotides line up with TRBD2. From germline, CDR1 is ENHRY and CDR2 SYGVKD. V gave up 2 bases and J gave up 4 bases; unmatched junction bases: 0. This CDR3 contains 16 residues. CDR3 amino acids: CAISEGLAGGYNEQFF. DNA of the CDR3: TGTGCCATCAGTGAGGGACTAGCGGGAGGGTACAATGAGCAGTTCTTC.

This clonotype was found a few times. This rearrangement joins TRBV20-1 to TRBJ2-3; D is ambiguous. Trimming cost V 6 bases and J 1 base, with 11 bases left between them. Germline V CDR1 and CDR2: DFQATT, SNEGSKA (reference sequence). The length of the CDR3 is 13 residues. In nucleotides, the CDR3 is TGCAGTGCGCCCCGGAGCGGCACAGATACGCAGTATTTT. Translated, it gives CSAPRSGTDTQYF.

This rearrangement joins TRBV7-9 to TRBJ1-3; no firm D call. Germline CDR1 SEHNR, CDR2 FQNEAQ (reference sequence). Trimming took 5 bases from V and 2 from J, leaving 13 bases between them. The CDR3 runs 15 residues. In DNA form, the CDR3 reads TGTGCCAGCAGCCCCATGGGAGGGACTGGAAACACCATATATTTT. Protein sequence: CASSPMGGTGNTIYF.

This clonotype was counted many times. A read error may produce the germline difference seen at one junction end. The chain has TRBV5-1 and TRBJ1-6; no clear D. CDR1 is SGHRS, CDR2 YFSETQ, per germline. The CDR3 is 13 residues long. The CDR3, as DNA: TGCGCCAGCAGGTTGGCAGATAATTCACCCCTCCACTTT. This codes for CASRLADNSPLHF.

As DNA, the CDR3 is TGTGCCAGCAGTCGACAGTCCTCCTACGAGCAGTACTTC. Residues: CASSRQSSYEQYF. V and J are TRBV6-2 or TRBV6-3 and TRBJ2-7, with D possibly TRBD1 on 5 matching bases. This CDR3 has 13 residues. The germline CDR1 and CDR2 sequences are MNHEY and SVGEGT. V lost 5 bases and J lost 0, with 8 bases in between.

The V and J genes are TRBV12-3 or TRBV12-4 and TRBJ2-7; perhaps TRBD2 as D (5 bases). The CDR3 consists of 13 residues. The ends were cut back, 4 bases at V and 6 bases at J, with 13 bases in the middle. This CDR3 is CASSYRGLAEQYF. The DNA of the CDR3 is TGTGCCAGCAGTTATCGGGGTCTGGCCGAGCAGTACTTC.

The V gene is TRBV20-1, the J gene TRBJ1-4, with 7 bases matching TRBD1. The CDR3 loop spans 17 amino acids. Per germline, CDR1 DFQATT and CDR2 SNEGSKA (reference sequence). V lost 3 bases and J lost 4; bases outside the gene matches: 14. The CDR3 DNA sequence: TGCAGTGCTAGTGGAGGGGGCATGGTACAGTATAATGAAAAACTGTTTTTT. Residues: CSASGGGMVQYNEKLFF.

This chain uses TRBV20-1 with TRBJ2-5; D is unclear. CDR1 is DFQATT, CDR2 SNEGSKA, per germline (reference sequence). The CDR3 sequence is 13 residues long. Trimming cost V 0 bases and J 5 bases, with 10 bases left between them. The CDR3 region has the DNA TGCAGTGCTAGAGATGTTCGAAGGGAGACCCAGTACTTC. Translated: CSARDVRRETQYF.

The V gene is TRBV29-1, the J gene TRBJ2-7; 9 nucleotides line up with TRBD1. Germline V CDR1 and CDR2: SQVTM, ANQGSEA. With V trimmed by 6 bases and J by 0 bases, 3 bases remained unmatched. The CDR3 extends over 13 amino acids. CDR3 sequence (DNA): TGCAGCGTAAGGGACAGGGACTCCTACGAGCAGTACTTC. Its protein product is CSVRDRDSYEQYF.

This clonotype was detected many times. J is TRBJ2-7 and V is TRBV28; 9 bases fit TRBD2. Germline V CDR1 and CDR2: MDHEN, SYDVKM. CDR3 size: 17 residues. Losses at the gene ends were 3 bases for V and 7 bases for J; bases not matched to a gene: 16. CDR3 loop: CASSFPIIAGATREQYF. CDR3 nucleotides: TGTGCCAGCAGTTTCCCAATAATAGCGGGAGCAACCAGGGAGCAGTACTTC.

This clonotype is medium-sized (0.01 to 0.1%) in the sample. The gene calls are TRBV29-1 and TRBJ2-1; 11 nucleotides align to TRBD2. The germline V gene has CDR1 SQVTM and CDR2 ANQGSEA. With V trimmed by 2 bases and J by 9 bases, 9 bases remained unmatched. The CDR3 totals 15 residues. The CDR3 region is CSVEMRLAGQAEQFF. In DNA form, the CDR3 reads TGCAGCGTTGAAATGCGACTAGCGGGACAGGCTGAGCAGTTCTTC.

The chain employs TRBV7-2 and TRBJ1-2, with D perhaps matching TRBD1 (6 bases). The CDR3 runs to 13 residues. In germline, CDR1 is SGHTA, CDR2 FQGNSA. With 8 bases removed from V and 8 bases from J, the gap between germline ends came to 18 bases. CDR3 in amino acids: CASSRGARGGYTF. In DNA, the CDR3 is TGTGCCAGCTCGCGGGGGGCCCGTGGGGGCTACACCTTC.